The following is a T cell receptor beta chain sequence with its context. Its antigen is unidentified. TCRdb's copy holds only in-frame clones and misses some; the assay was immunoSEQ multiplex PCR. The sample has about 130,000 clones, approximately 85% seen once. CDR1 and CDR2 (germline): MRHNA, SNTAGT. CDR3 size: 14 residues. V lost 4 bases, J lost 4 bases, and 5 bases stayed unmatched. The data were obtained in a study of T cell responses to AZD1222 COVID-19 vaccine. Overall study results and limits: Baseline serostatus was positive in only a handful of AZD1222 recipients.

Material: peripheral blood, obtained 28 days after the second dose of the MenACWY control vaccine. The V call is TRBV6-4, the J call TRBJ1-2, with TRBD1 identical over 8 bases. This TCR derives from an adult who received the MenACWY meningococcal vaccine as a control. CDR3 nucleotide sequence: TGTGCCAGCAGTGCCGAGACAGGGGTCTATGGCTACACCTTC. Translating it yields CASSAETGVYGYTF.